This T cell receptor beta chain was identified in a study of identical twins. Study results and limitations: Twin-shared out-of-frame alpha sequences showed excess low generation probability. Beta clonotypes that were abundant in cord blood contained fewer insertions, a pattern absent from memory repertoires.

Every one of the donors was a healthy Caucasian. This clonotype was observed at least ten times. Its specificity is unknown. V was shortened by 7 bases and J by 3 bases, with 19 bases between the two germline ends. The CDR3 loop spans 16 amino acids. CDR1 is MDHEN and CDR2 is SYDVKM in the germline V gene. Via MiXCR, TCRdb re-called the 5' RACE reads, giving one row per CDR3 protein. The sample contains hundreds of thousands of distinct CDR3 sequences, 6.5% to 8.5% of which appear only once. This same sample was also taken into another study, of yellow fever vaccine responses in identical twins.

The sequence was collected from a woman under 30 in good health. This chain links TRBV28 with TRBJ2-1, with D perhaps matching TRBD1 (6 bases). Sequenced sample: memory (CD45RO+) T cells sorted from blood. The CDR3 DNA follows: TGTGCCAGCATCGCGAGGACAGCCACTTACTACAATGAGCAGTTCTTC. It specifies CASIARTATYYNEQFF. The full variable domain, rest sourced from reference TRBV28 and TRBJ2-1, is DVKVTQSSRYLVKRTGEKVFLECVQDMDHENMFWYRQDPGLGLRLIYFSYDVKMKEKGDIPEGYSVSREKKERFSLILESASTNQTSMYLCASIARTATYYNEQFFGPGTRLTVL.